The source of this T cell receptor (beta chain) is a study of blood T cell repertoires in COVID-19. Across the study: Samples of COVID-19 (acute and convalescent) were obtained from the United States, Italy and Spain. T cells, B-cell-depleted T cells, or PBMCs provided the cDNA or gDNA that served as material.

V shed 6 bases and J shed 7 bases, with 10 bases lying between them. Germline CDR1 KGHSH, CDR2 LQKENI. The CDR3 runs to 13 residues. In the authors' workflow: Amplifying reference gene primers gave estimates of nucleated cell counts. Profiled with immunoSEQ multiplex PCR; TCRdb holds only in-frame clones, not every one. The V and J calls and the clone size are those of that table, but D and trimming were determined from the DNA. The sample has 120,000 or so clones; over 75% are singletons. The source material was peripheral blood. The TCR originated in a woman of 80 years or more with acute or convalescent COVID-19. The gene calls are TRBV18 and TRBJ1-6; D is possibly TRBD1 (6 bases). CDR3 in amino acids: CASSNRENSPLHF. In nucleotides, the CDR3 is TGTGCCAGCTCGAACAGGGAGAATTCACCCCTCCACTTT.